The 19 T cell receptor beta chains listed next were all sequenced from one sample in a study of OX40 agonist ivuxolimab in advanced cancers. Generated by immunoSEQ multiplex PCR, the TCRdb table keeps only in-frame clones and is missing some. The repertoire holds fewer than 100,000 clones, about 89% seen once, with more than 8% in the top ten. Specimen: CD4+ or CD8+ T cells sorted from blood, collected in a trial of the OX40 agonist ivuxolimab. These receptors were taken from an adult with an advanced solid tumor such as melanoma, head and neck, liver or kidney cancer.

CDR3: CASTTGQVTGELFF. CDR3 nucleotides: TGCGCCAGCACGACAGGGCAGGTCACCGGGGAGCTGTTTTTT. The rearrangement uses TRBV5-1 and TRBJ2-2, with 7 bases that match TRBD1. CDR1 and CDR2 (germline): SGHRS, YFSETQ. The CDR3 covers 14 residues. V shed 6 bases, J shed 4 bases, and the junction held 6 bases outside the gene matches. Combining the CDR3 with reference TRBV5-1 and TRBJ2-2 gives the whole variable domain KAGVTQTPRYLIKTRGQQVTLSCSPISGHRSVSWYQQTPGQGLQFLFEYFSETQRNKGNFPGRFSGRQFSNSRSEMNVSTLELGDSALYLCASTTGQVTGELFFGEGSRLTVL.

This sequence joins TRBV7-9 and TRBJ1-4; 7 bases are a match to TRBD1. The J segment lost 8 bases and the V segment lost 5 bases, leaving 17 bases of the junction unmatched. Germline V CDR1 and CDR2: SEHNR, FQNEAQ (reference sequence). The CDR3 loop spans 17 amino acids. CDR3: CASSLRGFGTVGEKLFF. The DNA of the CDR3 is TGTGCCAGCAGCCTGCGTGGGTTCGGGACAGTGGGGGAAAAACTGTTTTTT.

CDR3 coding DNA: TGTGCCAGCGCAAGGGGAGGCTACACCTTC. Residues: CASARGGYTF. The chain carries TRBV5-8 and TRBJ1-2, with D perhaps matching TRBD1 (5 bases). Between the trimmed V and J ends, which lost 7 bases and 8 bases, there was a span of 9 bases. The CDR3 covers 10 residues. The V gene's germline CDR1 is SGHTS and CDR2 YDEGEE. Full variable domain (missing parts from reference TRBV5-8 and TRBJ1-2): EAGVTQSPTHLIKTRGQQATLRCSPISGHTSVYWYQQALGLGLQFLLWYDEGEERNRGNFPPRFSGRQFPNYSSELNVNALELEDSALYLCASARGGYTFGSGTRLTVV.

This chain connects TRBV15 to TRBJ1-5; no clear D. The V end lost 0 bases, the J end lost 6 bases, and 6 bases lay between the germline ends. The CDR3 has 13 amino acids. From germline, CDR1 is LNHNV and CDR2 YYDKDF (reference sequence). CDR3 sequence reads: CATSRDLGQPQHF. CDR3 nucleotide sequence: TGTGCCACCAGCAGAGATTTGGGTCAGCCCCAGCATTTT.

This chain connects TRBV28 to TRBJ1-2, with TRBD1 identical over 7 bases. The V gene's germline CDR1 is MDHEN and CDR2 SYDVKM. CDR3 length: 14 residues. V was pared by 6 bases and J by 3 bases, with 7 bases of the junction left unmatched. The CDR3 loop reads CASSRDSSDYGYTF. The CDR3 DNA sequence: TGTGCCAGCAGCCGGGACAGTTCCGACTATGGCTACACCTTC.

This chain joins TRBV6-5 and TRBJ2-3; 8 bases line up with TRBD2. CDR3 length: 16 residues. Germline assignment: CDR1 MNHEY and CDR2 SVGAGI. The trim removed 1 base at V and 1 base at J, leaving 4 bases unmatched. The DNA for the CDR3 is TGTGCCAGCAGTTACTTCCTCGGGGGGGGCACAGATACGCAGTATTTT. Its protein is CASSYFLGGGTDTQYF.

The chain recombines TRBV6-6 with TRBJ2-7, with D perhaps TRBD1 (6 bases). Germline V gene data show CDR1 as MNHNY and CDR2 as SVGAGI (reference sequence). The CDR3 sequence is 14 residues long. Trimming left V 6 bases short and J 3 bases short, with 15 bases between. The chain's CDR3 is CASSEGGRNYEQYF. CDR3 bases: TGTGCCAGCAGCGAAGGGGGACGCAACTACGAGCAGTACTTC.

The chain couples TRBV29-1 to TRBJ2-1, with TRBD2 identical over 7 bases. V was clipped by 1 base and J by 0 bases; unmatched bases: 6. Germline V lookup: CDR1 SQVTM, CDR2 ANQGSEA. The CDR3 covers 16 residues. CDR3 residues: CSVEGVGGSSYNEQFF. In DNA form, the CDR3 reads TGCAGCGTTGAAGGGGTAGGCGGGAGCTCCTACAATGAGCAGTTCTTC.

The V gene is TRBV6-5, the J gene TRBJ2-7, with a weak D call TRBD1 (5 bases). The germline V and J ends were trimmed by 2 bases and 12 bases, with 20 bases remaining between them. Germline V gene sequence: CDR1 MNHEY, CDR2 SVGAGI. The CDR3 loop spans 14 amino acids. The CDR3 is CASSYRLSGKGMYF. DNA for the CDR3: TGTGCCAGCAGTTACCGCCTTTCAGGGAAGGGGATGTACTTC.

CDR3 protein: CASSTGGYTEAFF. CDR3 nucleotide sequence: TGTGCCAGCTCCACGGGGGGATACACTGAAGCTTTCTTT. The chain is built from TRBV18 and TRBJ1-1; maybe TRBD1 (5 bases). The CDR3 runs to 13 residues. Trimming shortened V by 6 bases and J by 3 bases, and 11 bases separated the two germline ends. CDR1 is KGHSH, CDR2 LQKENI, per germline. Variable domain in full (rest from reference TRBV18 and TRBJ1-1): NAGVMQNPRHLVRRRGQEARLRCSPMKGHSHVYWYRQLPEEGLKFMVYLQKENIIDESGMPKERFSAEFPKEGPSILRIQQVVRGDSAAYFCASSTGGYTEAFFGQGTRLTVV.

The V gene is TRBV5-1, the J gene TRBJ2-3; 7 nucleotides line up with TRBD2. Germline trimming cut 5 bases from V and 5 bases from J; bases unmatched to any gene: 11. CDR1 and CDR2 from the germline V gene are SGHRS and YFSETQ. The CDR3 spans 15 residues. CDR3 nucleotides: TGCGCCAGCAGACCATCCGGGACTAATGTAGATACGCAGTATTTT. This translates into CASRPSGTNVDTQYF.

CDR3 in DNA: TGTGCCAGTAGTATTCGGACTAGCGGATCGCCCTACGAGCAGTACTTC. Translating it yields CASSIRTSGSPYEQYF. The chain is built from TRBV19 and TRBJ2-7; 10 bases agree with TRBD2. CDR1 is LNHDA and CDR2 is SQIVND in the germline V gene (reference sequence). The length of the CDR3 is 16 residues. V gave up 3 bases and J gave up 2 bases; unmatched junction bases: 7.

The chain carries TRBV2 and TRBJ1-2; D call uncertain. Between the trimmed V and J ends, which lost 6 bases and 2 bases, there was a span of 10 bases. Germline V gives CDR1 SNHLY, CDR2 FYNNEI. The CDR3 extends over 13 amino acids. Written as DNA, the CDR3 is TGTGCCAGCAGCGTTGACGGGAACTATGGCTACACCTTC. Its protein is CASSVDGNYGYTF.

CDR3 coding DNA: TGTGCCAGCGATACAGGGTCTACTTTGAACACCGGGGAGCTGTTTTTT. This sequence encodes CASDTGSTLNTGELFF. J is TRBJ2-2 and V is TRBV19, with a weak D call TRBD1 (6 bases). Germline CDR1 reads LNHDA; CDR2 reads SQIVND (reference sequence). The germline V and J ends were trimmed by 9 bases and 1 base, with 18 bases remaining between them. The CDR3 totals 16 residues.

V gene TRBV5-6 combines with J gene TRBJ1-2; 9 bases are a match to TRBD1. This CDR3 is 15 amino acids long. V trimming: 2 bases; J trimming: 1 base; junction bases outside the gene matches: 3. Germline CDR1 reads SGHDT; CDR2 reads YYEEEE. The CDR3 bases are TGTGCCAGCAGCTTTGGGACAGGGCGTAACTATGGCTACACCTTC. It translates to CASSFGTGRNYGYTF.

V and J are TRBV6-5 and TRBJ1-5; D possibly corresponds to TRBD1 (6 bases). The CDR3 totals 14 residues. Trimming stripped 6 bases from V and 1 base from J, with 10 bases between. The V gene's germline CDR1 is MNHEY and CDR2 SVGAGI. The CDR3 sequence: CASRFGTSNQPQHF. For the CDR3, the DNA is TGTGCCAGCAGGTTTGGGACAAGCAATCAGCCCCAGCATTTT.

The table lists this clone with a few counts. This chain joins TRBV7-8 and TRBJ1-1; D ambiguous. The CDR3 contains 14 residues. V was clipped by 2 bases and J by 0 bases, with 7 bases between them. Germline loops: CDR1 SGHVS, CDR2 FQNEAQ. The CDR3 protein is CASSLNSLNTEAFF. The DNA of the CDR3 is TGTGCCAGCAGCTTAAATTCCCTGAACACTGAAGCTTTCTTT.

This clone has a handful of counts. The J gene is TRBJ1-2, the V gene TRBV25-1, with TRBD1 matching over 10 bases. The length of the CDR3 is 16 residues. Trimming took 4 bases from V and 0 from J; bases not matched to a gene: 5. Germline V gene lookup returns CDR1 MGHDK and CDR2 SYGVNS. The CDR3 spells CASSAPGTGANYGYTF. Written as DNA, the CDR3 is TGTGCCAGCAGTGCTCCCGGGACAGGGGCTAACTATGGCTACACCTTC.

V is TRBV28 and J is TRBJ2-5; 8 bases fit TRBD2. The CDR3 length is 14 residues. V shed 6 bases and J 5 bases; nucleotides not matched to a gene: 8. Germline V lookup: CDR1 MDHEN, CDR2 SYDVKM. The CDR3 sequence is CASRNTGGSETQYF. CDR3 DNA sequence: TGTGCCAGCAGGAATACGGGAGGGTCGGAGACCCAGTACTTC.